Sequencing of this T cell receptor beta chain was carried out in a study of T cell repertoires in cytomegalovirus infection (dated by TCRdb to about 2019). Study-level background: The HLA type of each donor mattered for the analysis, because public TCR beta signatures pointed to carriage of CMV infection along with the matching HLA type.

What the authors observed across the whole study: The ex vivo response was dominated by HLA-C-restricted CMV-specific TCR beta clonotypes, which also provided the single most frequent clonotype in two of eight donors. In both this cohort and an independent cohort of some 380 donors, the cumulative frequency of public TCR beta family members distinguished carriers of CMV infection plus the relevant HLA type.

Remarks on this clonotype: Its specific antigen is unknown. No much larger clone is present one base from it, and per-base qualities are unavailable.

Measured from the cysteine to the phenylalanine, the CDR3 is 15 residues long. Solely the CDR3 DNA is kept, with 45 bases framed from the first base. CDR1 and CDR2, per the germline V gene, are SGHVS and FNYEAQ. At the junction V is shortened by 1 base and J by 7 bases, with 14 bases in between. Sequenced on an Illumina HiSeq 1500. TCRdb passed the public sequencing reads through fastp at Q25 and MiXCR, retaining productive beta sequences. Rows with one shared CDR3 protein collapse into an entry with the most common genes and DNA. The sample contains roughly 200,000 distinct CDR3 sequences, roughly 17% of them found a single time. Under 30% of the sample rests with the top ten.

The clonotype comes from a human donor in good health (CMV status not recorded). Some clones in this sample may be carry-over from other donors' samples. Recombination connected TRBV7-6 to TRBJ2-1, with TRBD1 tentatively as D gene (6 bases match). The specimen sequenced was CD8+ T cells from PBMCs. The bases read TGTGCCAGCAGCTTAGGACAGGCCCGGCCAAATGAGCAGTTCTTC. It encodes CASSLGQARPNEQFF.